This T cell receptor beta chain is drawn from a study of shared clonotypes between healthy human individuals. Study-level points and caveats: Of the naive CD4 clonotypes, 4% to 5% were shared across a few donors. The low donor count limited represented genetic and exposure-history diversity. In general, naive subsets displayed greater estimated richness than memory subsets did.

CDR1 is SGHRS and CDR2 is YFSETQ in the germline V gene. Trimming at V came to 3 bases and at J to 5 bases, leaving 1 base not matched to a gene. CDR3 length: 13 amino acids. Notes on this clone: What it binds is not known.

Assay execution took place at the deep level. The data were produced by immunoSEQ multiplex PCR, yet TCRdb's version contains in-frame clones alone and is incomplete. The sample gives more than 2,000,000 clones, 90% to 95% of which show up once; about 0.39% is in the top ten. This TCR derives from a man between 18 and 35 years old in good health. Some clones in this sample may be carry-over from other donors' samples. Sequences were obtained from naive CD4+ T cells from PBMCs. Subset denoted: CD45RA+ positively selected. The genes are TRBV5-1 and TRBJ1-4; 7 positions match TRBD1. CDR3 sequence: CASSSGQNEKLFF. The CDR3 DNA reads as TGCGCCAGCAGCTCGGGACAGAATGAAAAACTGTTTTTT. The full variable domain, completed using reference TRBV5-1 and TRBJ1-4, is KAGVTQTPRYLIKTRGQQVTLSCSPISGHRSVSWYQQTPGQGLQFLFEYFSETQRNKGNFPGRFSGRQFSNSRSEMNVSTLELGDSALYLCASSSGQNEKLFFGSGTQLSVL.